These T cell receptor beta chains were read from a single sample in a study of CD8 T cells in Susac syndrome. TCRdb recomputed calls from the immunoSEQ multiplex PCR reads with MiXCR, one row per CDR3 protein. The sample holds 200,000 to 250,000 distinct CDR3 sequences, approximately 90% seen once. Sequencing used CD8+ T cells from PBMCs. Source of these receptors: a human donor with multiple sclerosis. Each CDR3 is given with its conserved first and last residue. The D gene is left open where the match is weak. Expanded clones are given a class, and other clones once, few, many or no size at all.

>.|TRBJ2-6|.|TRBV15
TGTGCCACCAGCAGCGACGGGGTCTTCAGCTCTGGGGCCAACGTCCTGACTTTC
CATSSDGVFSSGANVLTF
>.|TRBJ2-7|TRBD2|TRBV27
TGTGCCAGCAGTTTAGATTTCGCTAGCGGGAGCTTCGAGCAGTACTTC
CASSLDFASGSFEQYF
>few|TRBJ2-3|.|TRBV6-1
TGTGCCAGCAGAGCAGGGGCTAGCACAGATACGCAGTATTTT
CASRAGASTDTQYF
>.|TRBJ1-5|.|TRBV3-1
TGTGCCAGCAGCCAAGACATAAGGACAGGCAATCAGCCCCAGCATTTT
CASSQDIRTGNQPQHF
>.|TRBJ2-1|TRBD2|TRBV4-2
TGTGCCAGCAGCCAAGATAGGAGCGGGGCTCACAATGAGCAGTTCTTC
CASSQDRSGAHNEQFF
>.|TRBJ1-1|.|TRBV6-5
TGTGCCAGCAGTTACTCTTCCGCGGGAAGCTACACTGAAGCTTTCTTT
CASSYSSAGSYTEAFF
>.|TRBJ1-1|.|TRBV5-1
TGCGCCAGCAGCTTCGGAGGGCTGGGGGACACTGAAGCTTTCTTT
CASSFGGLGDTEAFF
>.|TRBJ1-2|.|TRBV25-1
TGTGCCAGCAGTGATCAATATGGCTACACCTTC
CASSDQYGYTF
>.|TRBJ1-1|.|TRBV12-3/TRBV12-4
TGTGCCAGCAGTTTAGATGGGAGCGATACCACTGAAGCTTTCTTT
CASSLDGSDTTEAFF
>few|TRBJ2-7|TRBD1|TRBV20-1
TGCAGTGCTAGAGATGGTTGGGATACGACAGGGGGTTCCTACGAGCAGTACTTC
CSARDGWDTTGGSYEQYF
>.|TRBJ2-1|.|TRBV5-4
TGTGCCAGCAGCCCTGCGAATAGACAGAATGAGCAGTTCTTC
CASSPANRQNEQFF
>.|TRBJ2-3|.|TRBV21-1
TGTGCCAGCAGCAAAGACAGATCCACAGATACGCAGTATTTT
CASSKDRSTDTQYF
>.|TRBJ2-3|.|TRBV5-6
TGTGCCAGCCAGGACACAACTACGCAGTATTTT
CASQDTTTQYF
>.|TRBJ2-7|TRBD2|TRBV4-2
TGTGCCAGCAGCCAAGGTCGACTAGCGGCGTACGAGCAGTACTTC
CASSQGRLAAYEQYF
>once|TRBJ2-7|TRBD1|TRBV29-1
TGCAGCGTTTGGGGGGGGACAGGGGACCTCTACGAGCAGTACTTC
CSVWGGTGDLYEQYF
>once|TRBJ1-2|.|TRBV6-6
TGTGCCAGCAGTTACTTGGGGCAGGGCTATGGCTACACCTTC
CASSYLGQGYGYTF
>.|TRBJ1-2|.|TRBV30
TGTGCCTGGAAGAGCTATGGCTACACCTTC
CAWKSYGYTF
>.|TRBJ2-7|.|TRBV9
TGTGCCAGCAGCGTGGACGGGTCCTACGAGCAGTACTTC
CASSVDGSYEQYF
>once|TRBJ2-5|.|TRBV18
TGTGCCAGCTCACCAAACAGGGTCGAGGAGGTCGAGACCCAGTACTTC
CASSPNRVEEVETQYF
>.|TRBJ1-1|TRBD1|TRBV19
TGTGCCAGTAGAGTACAGGGGGCTGAAGCTTTCTTT
CASRVQGAEAFF
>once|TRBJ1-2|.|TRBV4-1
TGCGCCAGCAGCCAAGATCTCACGGGCTATGGCTACACCTTC
CASSQDLTGYGYTF
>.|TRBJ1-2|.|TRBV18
TGTGCCAGCTCAGCGACATTCTCGAACTATGGCTACACCTTC
CASSATFSNYGYTF
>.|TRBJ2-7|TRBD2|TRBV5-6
TGTGCCAGCAGCTTGGGGGTAGCGGGGGCGTACGAGCAGTACTTC
CASSLGVAGAYEQYF
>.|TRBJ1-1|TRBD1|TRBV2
TGTGCCAGCAGTGACATTCGACAGGGGGTTATGAACACTGAAGCTTTCTTT
CASSDIRQGVMNTEAFF
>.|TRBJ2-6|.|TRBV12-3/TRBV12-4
TGTGCCAGCAGTCCAGGGACAACTGGGGCCAACGTCCTGACTTTC
CASSPGTTGANVLTF
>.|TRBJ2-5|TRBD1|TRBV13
TGTGCCAGCAGCTTAAAACAGGGGGCGTGGGAGACCCAGTACTTC
CASSLKQGAWETQYF
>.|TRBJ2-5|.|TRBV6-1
TGTGCCAGCAGTGAGGGCGGTAGGGTGGAAGAGACCCAGTACTTC
CASSEGGRVEETQYF
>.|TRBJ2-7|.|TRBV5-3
TGTGCCAGAAGCTTGGATTCCGGGACACTCTACGAGCAGTACTTC
CARSLDSGTLYEQYF
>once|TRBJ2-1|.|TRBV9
TGTGCCAGCAGCCCAGGCCTCCACGGAGGCAATGAGCAGTTCTTC
CASSPGLHGGNEQFF
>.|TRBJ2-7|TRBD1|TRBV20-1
TGCAGTGCTAGCGGACAGGGTACCTTCTCCTACGAGCAGTACTTC
CSASGQGTFSYEQYF
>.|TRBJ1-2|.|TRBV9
TGTGCCAGCAGCGTAGCCGGCCGACACACCTTC
CASSVAGRHTF
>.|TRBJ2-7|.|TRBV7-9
TGTGCCAGCAGGGACCGGGACCGACCGGACTTC
CASRDRDRPDF
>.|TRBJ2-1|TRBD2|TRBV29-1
TGCAGCGTTGCCCTGGCTAGCGGGGTTAACAATGAGCAGTTCTTC
CSVALASGVNNEQFF
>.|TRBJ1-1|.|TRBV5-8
TGTGCCAGCAGCTTGGCCTCGGGGTCTGAAGCTTTCTTT
CASSLASGSEAFF
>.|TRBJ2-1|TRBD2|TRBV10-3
TGTGCCATCAGTCAGCTAGCGGGGGCCGCGGGGGTTGAGCAGTTCTTC
CAISQLAGAAGVEQFF
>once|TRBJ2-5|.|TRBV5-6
TGTGCCAGCAGCGGGGGGACAGCGACCCAGTACTTC
CASSGGTATQYF
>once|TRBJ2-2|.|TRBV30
TGTGCCTGGAGTGTACGTCAATGGGAGCTGTTTTTT
CAWSVRQWELFF
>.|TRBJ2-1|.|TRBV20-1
TGCAGTGCTAGTGACTATCCCGAGTCGGGTGAGCAGTTCTTC
CSASDYPESGEQFF
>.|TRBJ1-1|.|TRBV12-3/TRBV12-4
TGTGCCAGCAGTTCGGCAGGTTTAGGCACTGAAGCTTTCTTT
CASSSAGLGTEAFF
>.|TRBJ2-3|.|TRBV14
TGTGCCAGCAGCCCCAGCCCGGCAGATACGCAGTATTTT
CASSPSPADTQYF
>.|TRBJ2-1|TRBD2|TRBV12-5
TGTGCTAGTGGTTTGGTAGGTGGGACTAGCGGGAGTCACCCCCCCAATGAGCAGTTCTTC
CASGLVGGTSGSHPPNEQFF
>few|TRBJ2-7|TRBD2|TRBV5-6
TGTGCCAGCAGCTTGGAGCTAGCGGGGCCCTCCGGGGAGCAGTACTTC
CASSLELAGPSGEQYF
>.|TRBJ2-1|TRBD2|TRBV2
TGTGCCAGCACCAAAACTAGCGGGGGGCCAGGTAATGAGCAGTTCTTC
CASTKTSGGPGNEQFF
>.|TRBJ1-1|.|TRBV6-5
TGTGCCAGCACCCCCAGGCAGACGAACACTGAAGCTTTCTTT
CASTPRQTNTEAFF
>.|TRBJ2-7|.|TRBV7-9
TGTGCCAGCGCCATTCTAGGATACTACGAGCAGTACTTC
CASAILGYYEQYF
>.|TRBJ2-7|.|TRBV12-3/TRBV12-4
TGTGCCAGCAGTCTCGGGACGGTGGTGGGCGAGCAGTACTTC
CASSLGTVVGEQYF
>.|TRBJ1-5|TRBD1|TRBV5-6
TGTGCCAGCAGCTTCCTTACAGGGGAGGTTCAGCCCCAGCATTTT
CASSFLTGEVQPQHF
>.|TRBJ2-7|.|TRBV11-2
TGTGCCAGCAGGGACGAATTCGACGCCTACGAGCAGTACTTC
CASRDEFDAYEQYF
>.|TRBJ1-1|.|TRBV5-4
TGTGCCAGCAGCTCCGAGGCCCGCACTGAAGCTTTCTTT
CASSSEARTEAFF
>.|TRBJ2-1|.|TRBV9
TGTGCCAGCAGCGTAAGTGGAGGGGGGGGCTCCTACAATGAGCAGTTCTTC
CASSVSGGGGSYNEQFF
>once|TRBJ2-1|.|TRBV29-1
TGCAGCGTTGAAGGGGTCGAAGAGGGATACAATGAGCAGTTCTTC
CSVEGVEEGYNEQFF
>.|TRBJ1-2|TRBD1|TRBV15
TGTGCCACCAGCAGAGGGGACAGTCCTACGTATGGCTACACCTTC
CATSRGDSPTYGYTF
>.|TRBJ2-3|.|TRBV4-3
TGCGCCAGCAGCCATCACCAGGGGCTAGCGGGCACAGATACGCAGTATTTT
CASSHHQGLAGTDTQYF